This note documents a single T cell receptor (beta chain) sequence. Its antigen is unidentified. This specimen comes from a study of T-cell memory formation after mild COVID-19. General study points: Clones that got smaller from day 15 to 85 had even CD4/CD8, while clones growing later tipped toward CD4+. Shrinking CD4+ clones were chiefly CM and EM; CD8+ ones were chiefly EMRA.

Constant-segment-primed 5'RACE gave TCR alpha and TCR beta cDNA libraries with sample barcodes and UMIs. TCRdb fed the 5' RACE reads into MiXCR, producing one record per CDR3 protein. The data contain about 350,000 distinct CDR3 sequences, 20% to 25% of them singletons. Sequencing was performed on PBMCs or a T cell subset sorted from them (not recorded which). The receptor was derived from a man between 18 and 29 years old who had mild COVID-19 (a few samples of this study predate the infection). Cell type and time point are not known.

The CDR3 coding sequence is TGTGCCAGCAGCTTCCTTGCGGTCGGGAGCTCCTATAATTCACCCCTCCACTTT. Its translation: CASSFLAVGSSYNSPLHF. The J gene is TRBJ1-6, the V gene TRBV7-2; D is ambiguous. The CDR3 runs 18 residues. V gave up 3 bases and J gave up 0 bases, with 15 bases separating them. CDR1 and CDR2 (germline): SGHTA, FQGNSA.